This TCR beta chain was documented in a study of OX40 agonist ivuxolimab in advanced cancers. In the study overall: Ivuxolimab was a fully human IgG2 agonistic monoclonal antibody targeting the costimulatory receptor OX40 (CD134). Of the roughly 54 patients in dose escalation, some 19 had hepatocellular carcinoma, approximately 15 had melanoma, 9 had renal cell carcinoma and 9 had head and neck cancer. Patients were allowed to have had prior anti-PD-1, anti-PD-L1 or anti-CTLA-4 therapy, and approximately 43% of the dose-escalation patients had previously received checkpoint inhibitors. Partial responses occurred in three dose-escalation patients, of whom one had hepatocellular carcinoma and two had cutaneous melanoma. The purpose of peripheral TCRbeta sequencing was to test whether ivuxolimab changed TCR sequence diversity and led to clonal T-cell expansion. A male proportion of approximately 83% and a mean age of approximately 60 years, ranging from roughly 23 to 90, were recorded for the dose-escalation cohort. Intravenous ivuxolimab was administered to patients every 2 weeks at six dose levels: 0.01, 0.1, 0.3, 1.5, 3 and 10 mg/kg. The paper describes the monotherapy dose-escalation part (N of about 52 patients) of the phase I trial of ivuxolimab.

Genomic DNA was isolated from the sorted cells so that the TCRbeta CDR3 region could be sequenced. The immunoSEQ Assay was used to sequence the TCRbeta CDR3 regions. TCRdb took this table from immuneACCESS and kept in-frame rearrangements with V and J called. Such tables lack part of the clones; where checked against another copy, unresolved V genes explain under half of the gap, and the rest is unexplained. The sample table contains about 72,000 clones; only one count was recorded for around 85% of them. About 5% of the sample is held by the ten biggest clonotypes. General study outcomes and caveats: At doses of 0.1 to 3.0 mg/kg, clonal expansion of both CD4+ and CD8+ blood T cells was observed from baseline to week 6. After ivuxolimab, more expanded clones were found on average in CD8+ T cells than in CD4+ T cells. Which antigens the clonally expanded peripheral T cells were specific for was not determined. Low levels of normalized T-cell clonal expansion were also seen in some patients who did not respond. In the 0.1-3.0 mg/kg groups, partial responders were among the patients with the lowest normalized peripheral clonal expansion, particularly in CD8+ T cells.

Patients with a history of autoimmune disease or receiving systemic immunosuppression were excluded from the trial. In every dose cohort, peripheral blood was drawn for TCR sequencing at baseline, cycle 4 day 1, and cycle 7 day 1. Samples came from an open-label, multicenter, first-in-human phase I dose-escalation trial of ivuxolimab. Adults with locally advanced or metastatic head and neck squamous cell, hepatocellular, melanoma or renal cell carcinoma were enrolled in the trial. Before TCR sequencing, CD4+ T cells and CD8+ T cells were sorted from peripheral blood as separate populations. From the germline V gene (reference sequence), CDR1 is LNHDA and CDR2 is SQIVND. Including the terminal cysteine and phenylalanine, the CDR3 comprises 13 residues. Just the 39-base CDR3 DNA is kept, in frame starting at base 1. Between the V and J ends, shortened by 5 bases and 6 bases respectively, the junction contains 11 bases.

Taking its sample share into account, this clone is large (0.1 to 1%). What antigen it recognizes has not been identified. Per-base qualities were not stored, and no clone one base away is much larger. The chain links TRBV19 with TRBJ1-5; the D segment could be TRBD1, given 5 matching bases. This specimen consisted of CD4+ or CD8+ T cells sorted from blood, obtained in a trial of the OX40 agonist ivuxolimab. The source of this sequence is an adult with an advanced solid tumor such as melanoma, head and neck, liver or kidney cancer. The bases are TGTGCCAGTAGTCAGGGAACCCTTCAGCCCCAGCATTTT. It translates as CASSQGTLQPQHF.